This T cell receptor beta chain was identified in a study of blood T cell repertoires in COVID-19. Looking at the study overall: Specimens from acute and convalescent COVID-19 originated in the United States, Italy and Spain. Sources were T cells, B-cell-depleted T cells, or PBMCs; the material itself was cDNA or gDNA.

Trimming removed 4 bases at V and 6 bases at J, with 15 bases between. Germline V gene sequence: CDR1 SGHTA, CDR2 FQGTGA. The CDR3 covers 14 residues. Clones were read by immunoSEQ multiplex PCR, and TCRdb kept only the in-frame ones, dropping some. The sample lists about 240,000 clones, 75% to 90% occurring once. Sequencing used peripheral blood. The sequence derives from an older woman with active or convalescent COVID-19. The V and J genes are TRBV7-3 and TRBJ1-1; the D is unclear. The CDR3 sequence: CASSYHNPMPEAFF. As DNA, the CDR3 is TGTGCCAGCAGCTACCACAACCCGATGCCTGAAGCTTTCTTT.